The 11 T cell receptor beta chains listed next were all sequenced from one sample in a study of T cell changes during pregnancy in multiple sclerosis. The method was immunoSEQ multiplex PCR; TCRdb's version includes in-frame clones alone and lacks a portion of them. The table shows 30,000 to 45,000 clones, with almost 95% occurring only once. The sequencing sample was made of PBMCs (not recorded whether the cells were cultured). These receptors were taken from a female donor with multiple sclerosis, enrolled in a pregnancy study.

This clone was seen a single time. The rearrangement links TRBV6-1 to TRBJ2-1; 13 bases are a match to TRBD2. This CDR3 has 14 residues. V was pared by 10 bases and J by 8 bases, with 8 bases of the junction left unmatched. Germline V lookup: CDR1 MNHNS, CDR2 SASEGT. CDR3 in DNA: TGTGCCATCCTACTAGCGGGAGGGCCACATGAGCAGTTCTTC. Its translation: CAILLAGGPHEQFF.

This chain connects TRBV6-5 to TRBJ1-3; D might be TRBD1 (5 bases). Germline V gives CDR1 MNHEY, CDR2 SVGAGI. With 5 bases removed from V and 1 base from J, the gap between germline ends came to 9 bases. The CDR3 sequence is 14 residues long. DNA for the CDR3: TGTGCCAGCAGTCGGCAGGGATCTGGAAACACCATATATTTT. Protein sequence: CASSRQGSGNTIYF.

CDR3 nucleotide sequence: TGTGCCAGCAGCTTAGCGAGGATCTCCTACGAGCAGTACTTC. Translation gives CASSLARISYEQYF. This chain joins TRBV7-9 and TRBJ2-7, with D unresolved. The CDR3 runs 14 residues. Germline-derived CDR1 and CDR2 are SEHNR and FQNEAQ (reference sequence). V lost 0 bases and J lost 0, with 6 bases in between.

The gene calls are TRBV6-6 and TRBJ2-7; TRBD1 agrees at 9 bases. Germline V gene sequence: CDR1 MNHNY, CDR2 SVGAGI (reference sequence). The CDR3 is made up of 14 amino acids. Trimming at V came to 7 bases and at J to 5 bases, leaving 9 bases not matched to a gene. Here the CDR3 reads CASKRGQGNHEQYF. CDR3 bases: TGTGCCAGCAAGAGAGGACAGGGGAACCACGAGCAGTACTTC.

The V and J genes are TRBV6-1 and TRBJ1-2, with 9 nucleotides matching TRBD1. The CDR3 covers 13 residues. Germline V gives CDR1 MNHNS, CDR2 SASEGT. Trimming cost V 7 bases and J 8 bases; bases outside gene matches: 8. CDR3 region: CASTGDRESGYTF. DNA of the CDR3: TGTGCCAGCACCGGGGACAGGGAAAGCGGCTACACCTTC.

The genes are TRBV27 and TRBJ2-7, with D possibly TRBD1 on 5 matching bases. Trimming cost V 4 bases and J 2 bases, with 12 bases left between them. There are 14 residues in the CDR3. CDR1 is MNHEY, CDR2 SMNVEV, per germline (reference sequence). The CDR3 DNA sequence: TGTGCCAGCAGTTACTCAAGGGGTACCTACGAGCAGTACTTC. It is translated as CASSYSRGTYEQYF.

The chain uses TRBV19 and TRBJ1-2; no clear D. This CDR3 region has 13 residues. Deletions cut 4 bases from V and 6 bases from J, with 12 bases between. Germline-derived CDR1 and CDR2 are LNHDA and SQIVND (reference sequence). Here the CDR3 reads CASSRRPPNGYTF. In DNA, the CDR3 is TGTGCCAGTAGTAGACGGCCACCGAATGGCTACACCTTC.

The V call is TRBV9, the J call TRBJ2-7; D gene ambiguous. V was shortened by 4 bases and J by 1 base, with 6 bases between the two germline ends. The CDR3 has 12 residues. The germline CDR1 and CDR2 sequences are SGDLS and YYNGEE. CDR3 residues: CASSSGSYEQYF. In DNA form, the CDR3 reads TGTGCCAGCAGCTCAGGTTCCTACGAGCAGTACTTC.

The chain recombines TRBV7-7 with TRBJ1-1; 10 bases map to TRBD1. This CDR3 spans 14 amino acids. With 10 bases clipped from V and 0 bases from J, the junction kept 5 bases outside the gene matches. Looked up from germline, CDR1 is SSHAT and CDR2 is FNYEAQ (reference sequence). In DNA form, the CDR3 reads TGTGCCACCGAGACAGGGGGCATGAACACTGAAGCTTTCTTT. Translating it yields CATETGGMNTEAFF.

Concerning this clone: One end of the junction does not line up with germline, which may come from a read error. J is TRBJ2-3 and V is TRBV6-1, with 8 bases aligning to TRBD1. The CDR3 is 14 amino acids. CDR1 is MNHNS and CDR2 is SASEGT in the germline V gene. CDR3 amino acids: CVSISQGASDTQYF. CDR3 DNA: TGTGTCAGCATCTCGCAGGGGGCATCAGATACGCAGTATTTT.

The rearrangement uses TRBV10-3 and TRBJ2-3; 7 nucleotides agree with TRBD2. Germline loops: CDR1 ENHRY, CDR2 SYGVKD. Unmatched junction bases numbered 13, after V lost 3 bases and J lost 1 base. This CDR3 comprises 18 residues. The CDR3 DNA follows: TGTGCCATCAGTGAAGGTGGTGCGGGAGAGGCGGGCACAGATACGCAGTATTTT. Amino acids: CAISEGGAGEAGTDTQYF.